This T cell receptor (beta chain) stems from a study of T cell clones after liver transplantation. For the study at large: At least one year of complete immunosuppression withdrawal without enzymes over twice normal defined tolerance.

Study outcomes and limitations: Post-transplant time points were not standardized, so conclusions are preliminary. In a couple of subjects, few donor cells limited the measurable donor-reactive repertoire.

CD3+CD4+ and CD3+CD8+ cells were FACS-sorted from thawed unstimulated PBMCs. Produced via immunoSEQ multiplex PCR; TCRdb's table is partial and in-frame only. The sample comprises just under 60,000 clones, about 70% of which are singletons, and about 2.6% rests with the top ten. A note on this clone: Its antigen is unknown.

Germline values: CDR1 GTSNPN, CDR2 SVGIG (reference sequence). This CDR3 comprises 12 residues. V gave up 0 bases and J gave up 6 bases, with 6 bases separating them. This sequence joins TRBV30 and TRBJ1-5; D is unresolved. Material: CD4+ T cells from blood, obtained at the 15-month timepoint. The clonotype originates from a human patient who received a liver transplant. Some T cells may arise from the graft donor. CDR3 DNA: TGTGCCTGGAGTGTACCGGGTCAGCCCCAGCATTTT. Its translation: CAWSVPGQPQHF.